The next 6 T cell receptor beta chains were all read from a single sample in a study of T cell repertoires in cytomegalovirus infection. TCRdb re-derived calls from the reads in MiXCR, one entry per CDR3 protein. The sample holds some 230,000 distinct CDR3 sequences, 22% seen once. The sequenced sample consisted of CD8+ T cells from PBMCs. These receptors were collected from a human donor in good health (CMV status not recorded). Some clones in this sample may be carry-over from other donors' samples.

The J gene is TRBJ1-2, the V gene TRBV29-1, with a weak D call TRBD1 (6 bases). Germline V gene data show CDR1 as SQVTM and CDR2 as ANQGSEA. V dropped 6 bases and J dropped 2 bases, with 10 bases sitting between them. The CDR3 is made up of 12 amino acids. DNA for the CDR3: TGCAGCGTCCGACAGGAGAACTATGGCTACACCTTC. Translating gives CSVRQENYGYTF.

This clonotype was counted many times. The rearrangement uses TRBV28 and TRBJ1-2, with no clear D. CDR3 length equals 12 residues. Looked up from germline, CDR1 is MDHEN and CDR2 is SYDVKM. Trimming removed 2 bases at V and 2 bases at J, with 3 bases between. CDR3 in amino acids: CASSLRNYGYTF. The CDR3 region has the DNA TGTGCCAGCAGTTTAAGGAACTATGGCTACACCTTC.

The chain links TRBV7-9 to TRBJ2-1; D is unclear. Germline values: CDR1 SEHNR, CDR2 FQNEAQ (reference sequence). V gave up 8 bases and J gave up 7 bases, with 12 bases separating them. CDR3 length: 12 residues. The CDR3 DNA is TGTGCCAGCTTCGACTTGAGGAATGAGCAGTTCTTC. Translation: CASFDLRNEQFF.

This clonotype appeared many times. The rearrangement uses TRBV7-6 and TRBJ1-5; the D is unclear. V was trimmed by 1 base and J by 0 bases, leaving 7 bases between them. The germline V gene encodes CDR1 SGHVS and CDR2 FNYEAQ. This CDR3 has 15 amino acids. The CDR3 DNA sequence: TGTGCCAGCAGCTTAGAACCGGATAGCAATCAGCCCCAGCATTTT. Protein sequence: CASSLEPDSNQPQHF.

The chain carries TRBV6-5 and TRBJ2-3; TRBD1 agrees at 7 bases. After removal of 2 bases from V and 0 bases from J, the junction contained 5 bases not matched to a gene. CDR3 size: 16 residues. Germline lookup yields CDR1 MNHEY and CDR2 SVGAGI. CDR3 sequence: CASSYAAGGSTDTQYF. The CDR3 DNA reads as TGTGCCAGCAGTTACGCGGCAGGGGGTAGCACAGATACGCAGTATTTT.

This clonotype occurred a few times. The rearrangement joins TRBV13 to TRBJ2-2; D gene ambiguous. Germline values: CDR1 PRHDT, CDR2 FYEKMQ (reference sequence). CDR3 length: 13 amino acids. Trimming cost V 5 bases and J 5 bases, with 9 bases left between them. The CDR3 sequence: CASSASGTGELFF. CDR3 sequence (DNA): TGTGCCAGCAGCGCTAGTGGGACCGGGGAGCTGTTTTTT.